This TCR beta chain was sequenced during a study of T cell responses to AZD1222 COVID-19 vaccine. Study details: Pooling was applied to second doses at about 4 or about 12 weeks.

About this clone: The antigen remains undetermined.

Clones were sequenced by immunoSEQ multiplex PCR, and TCRdb holds only the in-frame ones, with some missing. The sample has 110,000 to 150,000 clones; about 90% are singletons. Study-wide points: The span of vaccine-associated CD4 TCRs extended across spike, with dominance at 160-218 and 743-854. White British donors predominated, females outnumbered males, and clonal diversity was possibly underestimated. Unmutated regions of variants are reportedly targeted by nearly half of spike-specific TCRs.

V was cut by 0 bases and J by 5 bases, with 13 bases left in between. CDR1 is LGHNA and CDR2 is YNFKEQ in the germline V gene. This CDR3 comprises 15 residues. Source: peripheral blood, taken on day 0 of AZD1222 vaccination. V gene TRBV4-2 combines with J gene TRBJ2-5; a weak D match, TRBD2 (6 bases). This clonotype was obtained from an adult in good health. The chain's CDR3 is CASSQDGLHGETQYF. The CDR3, as DNA: TGTGCCAGCAGCCAAGATGGACTACACGGGGAGACCCAGTACTTC.